This is a list of T cell receptor beta chains from one sample in a study of healthy donors' naive CD4 and CD8 T cells. Via MiXCR, TCRdb re-called the reads, giving one row per CDR3 protein. This sample has about 200,000 distinct CDR3 sequences, with around 80% found just once. Sequencing input: naive CD4+ and CD8+ T cells sorted from blood, pooled from several donors. Every receptor here comes from a pool of human donors in good health; the sample pools cells from several healthy donors. CDR3s include the opening cysteine and the closing phenylalanine or tryptophan. Fields, in order: D gene, J gene, V gene, clone size, CDR3 DNA, CDR3 protein. D genes are given only for firm matches. The size of a clone is reported for some rows only, either as once, few or many, or as a class for expanded clones.

d_call: -; j_call: TRBJ1-1; v_call: TRBV30; clone_size: -; cdr3_nt: TGTGCCTGGAGGAGGAGTGGCAGGCCGAACACTGAAGCTTTCTTT; cdr3_aa: CAWRRSGRPNTEAFF
d_call: TRBD1; j_call: TRBJ2-7; v_call: TRBV6-1; clone_size: -; cdr3_nt: TGTGCCAGCAGTTTCGGACAGGGTAGGGTTTTGCAGTACTTC; cdr3_aa: CASSFGQGRVLQYF
d_call: TRBD1; j_call: TRBJ2-6; v_call: TRBV5-1; clone_size: -; cdr3_nt: TGTGCCAGCAGCTCCCGACAGGGCTCTGGGGCCAACGTCCTGACTTTC; cdr3_aa: CASSSRQGSGANVLTF
d_call: TRBD1; j_call: TRBJ2-7; v_call: TRBV15; clone_size: -; cdr3_nt: TGTGCCACCAGCAGATACACAGGGGTTAGGTACGAGCAGTACTTC; cdr3_aa: CATSRYTGVRYEQYF
d_call: -; j_call: TRBJ1-1; v_call: TRBV6-2/TRBV6-3; clone_size: -; cdr3_nt: TGTGCCAGCAGTTACGTGGCACACTACTTGAACACTGAAGCTTTCTTT; cdr3_aa: CASSYVAHYLNTEAFF
d_call: TRBD1; j_call: TRBJ1-1; v_call: TRBV6-2/TRBV6-3; clone_size: -; cdr3_nt: TGTGCCAGCAGTTTCCCTACAGGGGGAAGGGCTGAAGCTTTCTTT; cdr3_aa: CASSFPTGGRAEAFF
d_call: -; j_call: TRBJ1-5; v_call: TRBV29-1; clone_size: -; cdr3_nt: TGCAGCGTTGCTGTGGGGGACCAGCCCCAGCATTTT; cdr3_aa: CSVAVGDQPQHF
d_call: -; j_call: TRBJ2-3; v_call: TRBV10-3; clone_size: -; cdr3_nt: TGTGCCCCAAGGTTTGAAAATGGCCAAGATACGCAGTATTTT; cdr3_aa: CAPRFENGQDTQYF
d_call: TRBD1; j_call: TRBJ2-2; v_call: TRBV2; clone_size: -; cdr3_nt: TGTGCCAGCAGTTGGACAGGGGACACCGGGGAGCTGTTTTTT; cdr3_aa: CASSWTGDTGELFF
d_call: TRBD2; j_call: TRBJ2-1; v_call: TRBV5-1; clone_size: -; cdr3_nt: TGCGCCAGCAGCCCCATTACCCGACTAGCGGGGGGCTACAATGAGCAGTTCTTC; cdr3_aa: CASSPITRLAGGYNEQFF
d_call: -; j_call: TRBJ1-5; v_call: TRBV6-6; clone_size: -; cdr3_nt: TGTGCCAGCAGTTATCGGGAGGCTCAGCCCCAGCATTTT; cdr3_aa: CASSYREAQPQHF
d_call: -; j_call: TRBJ2-1; v_call: TRBV6-2/TRBV6-3; clone_size: once; cdr3_nt: TGTGCCAGCAGCCAAAACTACCCATCCTACAATGAGCAGTTCTTC; cdr3_aa: CASSQNYPSYNEQFF
d_call: -; j_call: TRBJ2-7; v_call: TRBV30; clone_size: -; cdr3_nt: TGTGCCTGGAGTCATCCTGGGGGAAGGCCAAGCTCCTACGAGCAGTACTTC; cdr3_aa: CAWSHPGGRPSSYEQYF
d_call: -; j_call: TRBJ2-1; v_call: TRBV6-6; clone_size: -; cdr3_nt: TGTGCCAGCAGAACGATCATATACAATGAGCAGTTCTTC; cdr3_aa: CASRTIIYNEQFF
d_call: -; j_call: TRBJ1-1; v_call: TRBV2; clone_size: -; cdr3_nt: TGTGCCAGCCTCGGGAACGAGGGCACTGAAGCTTTCTTT; cdr3_aa: CASLGNEGTEAFF
d_call: TRBD1; j_call: TRBJ2-5; v_call: TRBV6-5; clone_size: -; cdr3_nt: TGTGCCAGCAATAAAAGACAGGGGGGCACGATCCAAGAGACCCAGTACTTC; cdr3_aa: CASNKRQGGTIQETQYF
d_call: TRBD2; j_call: TRBJ2-3; v_call: TRBV19; clone_size: -; cdr3_nt: TGTGCCAGTAGTACGGGACTAGCGGCCGGGGATACGCAGTATTTT; cdr3_aa: CASSTGLAAGDTQYF
d_call: TRBD1; j_call: TRBJ1-2; v_call: TRBV6-5; clone_size: -; cdr3_nt: TGTGCCAGCAGAACAGGGGGCGCCGGCTATGGCTACACCTTC; cdr3_aa: CASRTGGAGYGYTF
d_call: -; j_call: TRBJ1-1; v_call: TRBV29-1; clone_size: once; cdr3_nt: TGCAGCGCTACCCACACTGAAGCTTTCTTT; cdr3_aa: CSATHTEAFF
d_call: -; j_call: TRBJ2-1; v_call: TRBV27; clone_size: few; cdr3_nt: TGTGCCAGCAGTTTACTCCCGGTGTCTGAGCAGTTCTTC; cdr3_aa: CASSLLPVSEQFF
d_call: -; j_call: TRBJ2-3; v_call: TRBV7-2; clone_size: -; cdr3_nt: TGTGCCAGCAGCTTAGACTCGCCGGGCACGCAGTATTTT; cdr3_aa: CASSLDSPGTQYF
d_call: -; j_call: TRBJ1-5; v_call: TRBV30; clone_size: -; cdr3_nt: TGTGCCTGGAGTGTGGTGTCCGGGGGCCCGCGTCAGCCCCAGCATTTT; cdr3_aa: CAWSVVSGGPRQPQHF
d_call: -; j_call: TRBJ1-2; v_call: TRBV19; clone_size: few; cdr3_nt: TGTGCCAGTAGTTCCGACACGGAGGATGGCTACACCTTC; cdr3_aa: CASSSDTEDGYTF
d_call: -; j_call: TRBJ2-7; v_call: TRBV27; clone_size: -; cdr3_nt: TGTGCCAGCACCGACGCCCACTACGAGCAGTACTTC; cdr3_aa: CASTDAHYEQYF
d_call: -; j_call: TRBJ1-2; v_call: TRBV15; clone_size: -; cdr3_nt: TGTGCCACCAGCAGAGATCAGGGGAGCGGGGGCTACACCTTC; cdr3_aa: CATSRDQGSGGYTF
d_call: -; j_call: TRBJ1-2; v_call: TRBV6-5; clone_size: -; cdr3_nt: TGTGCCAGCAGGGGCTTACAGGGATTAAACTATGGCTACACCTTC; cdr3_aa: CASRGLQGLNYGYTF
d_call: -; j_call: TRBJ1-1; v_call: TRBV29-1; clone_size: -; cdr3_nt: TGCAGCGGGACCACGGGCATGAACACTGAAGCTTTCTTT; cdr3_aa: CSGTTGMNTEAFF
d_call: -; j_call: TRBJ2-5; v_call: TRBV28; clone_size: -; cdr3_nt: TGTGCCAGCAGTTCCCGCCAACCAGGGTTAGAGACCCAGTACTTC; cdr3_aa: CASSSRQPGLETQYF
d_call: -; j_call: TRBJ1-1; v_call: TRBV3-1; clone_size: -; cdr3_nt: TGTGCCAGCAGCCACCGAGATCGGGCCACTGAAGCTTTCTTT; cdr3_aa: CASSHRDRATEAFF
d_call: TRBD2; j_call: TRBJ2-3; v_call: TRBV5-6; clone_size: -; cdr3_nt: TGTGCCAGCAGCCTAAGGACTAGCGGGAGGACTCGCACAGATACGCAGTATTTT; cdr3_aa: CASSLRTSGRTRTDTQYF
d_call: -; j_call: TRBJ1-1; v_call: TRBV21-1; clone_size: -; cdr3_nt: -; cdr3_aa: CASSWGQGAYTEAFF
d_call: TRBD2; j_call: TRBJ2-3; v_call: TRBV6-2/TRBV6-3; clone_size: -; cdr3_nt: TGTGCCAGCAGTTACTGGACTAGCGGGGACAGCACAGATACGCAGTATTTT; cdr3_aa: CASSYWTSGDSTDTQYF
d_call: -; j_call: TRBJ2-5; v_call: TRBV27; clone_size: few; cdr3_nt: TGTGCCAGCAGTACCGAGCTTTGGGGGGCCCAGTACTTC; cdr3_aa: CASSTELWGAQYF
d_call: TRBD1; j_call: TRBJ1-1; v_call: TRBV29-1; clone_size: few; cdr3_nt: TGCAGCGCTGCCGACAGGGGGCCGCCTGAAGCTTTCTTT; cdr3_aa: CSAADRGPPEAFF
d_call: -; j_call: TRBJ1-5; v_call: TRBV27; clone_size: -; cdr3_nt: TGTGCCAGCAGTTTATCGAGGGACAGCAATCAGCCCCAGCATTTT; cdr3_aa: CASSLSRDSNQPQHF
d_call: -; j_call: TRBJ1-2; v_call: TRBV12-3/TRBV12-4; clone_size: -; cdr3_nt: TGTGCCAGCAGTTGGGGGGCGCAGAACTATGGCTACACCTTC; cdr3_aa: CASSWGAQNYGYTF
d_call: -; j_call: TRBJ1-1; v_call: TRBV29-1; clone_size: -; cdr3_nt: TGCAGCGTTGCGGTGGGCTTGAAGAACACTGAAGCTTTCTTT; cdr3_aa: CSVAVGLKNTEAFF
d_call: TRBD2; j_call: TRBJ2-3; v_call: TRBV6-5; clone_size: -; cdr3_nt: TGTGCCAGCAGTCTTTCTAGCGGGGGAGGGACAGATACGCAGTATTTT; cdr3_aa: CASSLSSGGGTDTQYF
d_call: TRBD2; j_call: TRBJ2-7; v_call: TRBV12-3/TRBV12-4; clone_size: few; cdr3_nt: TGTGCCAGCAGCCCGACTAGCGGTTGGGCCGAGCAGTACTTC; cdr3_aa: CASSPTSGWAEQYF
d_call: TRBD1; j_call: TRBJ2-7; v_call: TRBV30; clone_size: -; cdr3_nt: TGTGCCTGGAGTGGACAGGGATCCGAGCAGTACTTC; cdr3_aa: CAWSGQGSEQYF
d_call: TRBD1; j_call: TRBJ1-2; v_call: TRBV27; clone_size: -; cdr3_nt: TGTGCCAGCAGTTTACTCGACAGGGGGCTTAATGGCTACACCTTC; cdr3_aa: CASSLLDRGLNGYTF
d_call: -; j_call: TRBJ1-2; v_call: TRBV7-8; clone_size: -; cdr3_nt: TGTGCCAGCAGCTTGGGGGACCCAAGCTATGGCTACACCTTC; cdr3_aa: CASSLGDPSYGYTF
d_call: -; j_call: TRBJ2-1; v_call: TRBV5-5; clone_size: -; cdr3_nt: TGTGCCAGCAGCTTGTTGGCAGGCTGGACAAATGAGCAGTTCTTC; cdr3_aa: CASSLLAGWTNEQFF
d_call: TRBD2; j_call: TRBJ2-3; v_call: TRBV12-3/TRBV12-4; clone_size: -; cdr3_nt: TGTGCCAGCAGGGTAGCGGGAGGAACAGATACGCAGTATTTT; cdr3_aa: CASRVAGGTDTQYF
d_call: -; j_call: TRBJ1-1; v_call: TRBV7-9; clone_size: few; cdr3_nt: TGTGCCAGCGGTAGTATGAACACTGAAGCTTTCTTT; cdr3_aa: CASGSMNTEAFF
d_call: TRBD1; j_call: TRBJ2-1; v_call: TRBV20-1; clone_size: -; cdr3_nt: TGCAGTGCTAGGGGACAGGGGATTAACAATGAGCAGTTCTTC; cdr3_aa: CSARGQGINNEQFF
d_call: -; j_call: TRBJ2-5; v_call: TRBV28; clone_size: -; cdr3_nt: TGTGCCAGCAGGGGGCCCCTTGAGAGAGAGACCCAGTACTTC; cdr3_aa: CASRGPLERETQYF
d_call: TRBD2; j_call: TRBJ2-1; v_call: TRBV27; clone_size: once; cdr3_nt: TGTGCCAGCAGTTCCCTGGGAGCGGGAGATTGGGATGAGCAGTTCTTC; cdr3_aa: CASSSLGAGDWDEQFF
d_call: -; j_call: TRBJ1-1; v_call: TRBV30; clone_size: few; cdr3_nt: TGTGCCTGGAGAATTTTGACCGGGAACTACGGAGCTTTCTTT; cdr3_aa: CAWRILTGNYGAFF
d_call: TRBD1; j_call: TRBJ2-1; v_call: TRBV11-2; clone_size: -; cdr3_nt: TGTGCCGGCAGCTTCGACAGGGGTCCTTACAATGAGCAGTTCTTC; cdr3_aa: CAGSFDRGPYNEQFF
d_call: TRBD1; j_call: TRBJ2-7; v_call: TRBV29-1; clone_size: -; cdr3_nt: TGCAGCGTTTCTAGGACAGGGGGTTCCTACGAGCAGTACTTC; cdr3_aa: CSVSRTGGSYEQYF
d_call: -; j_call: TRBJ2-7; v_call: TRBV6-2/TRBV6-3; clone_size: -; cdr3_nt: TGTGCCAGCAGTCGCTACAGGGAGGGCGAGCAGTACTTC; cdr3_aa: CASSRYREGEQYF
d_call: -; j_call: TRBJ2-3; v_call: TRBV29-1; clone_size: -; cdr3_nt: TGCAGCGTTGTCGCAGATACGCAGTATTTT; cdr3_aa: CSVVADTQYF
d_call: -; j_call: TRBJ2-2; v_call: TRBV27; clone_size: few; cdr3_nt: TGTGCCAGCAGTTTAGCCAGGGGACCAACCGGGGAGCTGTTTTTT; cdr3_aa: CASSLARGPTGELFF
d_call: -; j_call: TRBJ2-6; v_call: TRBV15; clone_size: -; cdr3_nt: TGTGCCACCAGCAGAGATATGGTCTCTGGGGCCAACGTCCTGACTTTC; cdr3_aa: CATSRDMVSGANVLTF
d_call: TRBD1; j_call: TRBJ1-5; v_call: TRBV6-1; clone_size: few; cdr3_nt: TGTGCCAGCAGTTGGGCCACAGGGGCGAGCAATCAGCCCCAGCATTTT; cdr3_aa: CASSWATGASNQPQHF
d_call: -; j_call: TRBJ2-7; v_call: TRBV6-2/TRBV6-3; clone_size: -; cdr3_nt: TGTGCCAGCAGTTACCCCGACATACCCTACGAGCAGTACTTC; cdr3_aa: CASSYPDIPYEQYF
d_call: -; j_call: TRBJ2-7; v_call: TRBV29-1; clone_size: -; cdr3_nt: TGCAGCGTCCTGCCAAGGCTTGTGACGGACGAGCAGTACTTC; cdr3_aa: CSVLPRLVTDEQYF
d_call: -; j_call: TRBJ1-1; v_call: TRBV6-1; clone_size: -; cdr3_nt: TGTGCCAGCAGTGAAATTGGCAGCCTAAGATCTGAAGCTTTCTTT; cdr3_aa: CASSEIGSLRSEAFF
d_call: TRBD2; j_call: TRBJ2-1; v_call: TRBV29-1; clone_size: -; cdr3_nt: TGCAGCGTTGAAGATGGTGGCGGGAGAAGCAATGAGCAGTTCTTC; cdr3_aa: CSVEDGGGRSNEQFF